The clone carrying this T cell receptor beta chain was recorded at least ten times. Its antigen remains unknown. Each CDR3 protein gets one entry after TCRdb re-called the 5' RACE reads with MiXCR. The repertoire includes around 130,000 distinct CDR3 sequences, approximately 5.9% of them detected once, and approximately 2% sits in the top ten. The germline CDR1 and CDR2 sequences are DFQATT and SNEGSKA (reference sequence). The CDR3 contains 17 residues. Germline trimming cut 3 bases from V and 3 bases from J; bases unmatched to any gene: 6. The data originate from a study of T-cell memory formation after mild COVID-19. Across the study: The TCR clusters were mostly specific to one donor. Study-wide findings and caveats: The study found contracting CD4+ clones mainly in CM and EM and contracting CD8+ clones in EMRA. Unconfirmed was the SARS-CoV-2 specificity of second-wave clones that peaked on day 37.

Sample: PBMCs or a T cell subset sorted from them (not recorded which). The chain carries TRBV20-1 and TRBJ2-3, with 16 bases lining up with TRBD2. The receptor's source is an adult woman who had mild COVID-19 (a few samples of this study predate the infection). Cell type and time point are not known. This CDR3 reads CSARGTSGRAGTDTQYF. As DNA, the CDR3 is TGCAGTGCTAGGGGGACTAGCGGGAGGGCCGGGACAGATACGCAGTATTTT.